This record looks at one T cell receptor (beta chain) sequence and its context. Its antigen remains unidentified. This entry comes from a study of T cell responses to AZD1222 COVID-19 vaccine. Notes on the study in general: Donors, mostly white British, included more females; clonal diversity was possibly underestimated.

Method: immunoSEQ multiplex PCR; TCRdb's copy keeps in-frame clones and lacks some. The table records roughly 150,000 clones, roughly nine tenths of them present only once. Trimming removed 1 base from V and 1 base from J, with 10 bases in between. Per the germline V gene, CDR1 is MNHNS and CDR2 is SASEGT. This CDR3 comprises 15 residues. The chain combines TRBV6-1 with TRBJ1-2, with no clear D. This receptor was identified in an adult who received the AZD1222 COVID-19 vaccine. Sequencing used peripheral blood, obtained 28 days after the second AZD1222 dose. The CDR3 sequence is CASSEGWGDNYGYTF. CDR3 sequence (DNA): TGTGCCAGCAGTGAAGGCTGGGGAGATAACTATGGCTACACCTTC.